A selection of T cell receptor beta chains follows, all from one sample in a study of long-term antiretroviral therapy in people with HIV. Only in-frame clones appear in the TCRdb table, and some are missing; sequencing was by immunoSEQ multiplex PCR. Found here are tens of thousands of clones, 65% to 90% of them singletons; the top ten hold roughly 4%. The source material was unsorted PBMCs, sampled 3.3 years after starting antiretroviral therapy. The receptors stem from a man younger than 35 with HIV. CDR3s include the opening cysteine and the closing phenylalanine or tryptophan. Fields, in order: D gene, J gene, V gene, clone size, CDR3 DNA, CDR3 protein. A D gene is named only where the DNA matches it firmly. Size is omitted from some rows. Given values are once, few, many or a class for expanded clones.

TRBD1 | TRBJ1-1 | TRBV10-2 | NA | TGCGCCAGCACGTACAGGGGCGGGATGGAAGCTTTCTTT | CASTYRGGMEAFF
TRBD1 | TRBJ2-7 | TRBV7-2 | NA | TGTGCCAGCAGCTTACCGGGACAGGGATCTTCTTCCGAGCAGTACTTC | CASSLPGQGSSSEQYF
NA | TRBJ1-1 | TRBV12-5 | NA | TGTGCTAGTGGTTTGGGGTGGGACACTGAAGCTTTCTTT | CASGLGWDTEAFF
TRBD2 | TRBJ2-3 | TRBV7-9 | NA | TGTGCCAGCAGCCCCACTAGCGGGGGGGCAGATACGCAGTATTTT | CASSPTSGGADTQYF
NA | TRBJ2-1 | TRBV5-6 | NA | TGTGCCAGTCAGGGGGGGGAGCGGCCAGCCGCCATCGAGCAGTTCTTC | CASQGGERPAAIEQFF
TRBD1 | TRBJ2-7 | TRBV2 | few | TGTGCCAGCAGTCTTGACAGGGGGACCCACGAGCAGTACTTC | CASSLDRGTHEQYF
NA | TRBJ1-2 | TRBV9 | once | TGTGCCAGCAGCGACAGCTATGGCTACACCTTC | CASSDSYGYTF
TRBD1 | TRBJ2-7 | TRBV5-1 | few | TGCGCCAGCACCAGGCGGACAGGCTCCTACGAGCAGTACTTC | CASTRRTGSYEQYF
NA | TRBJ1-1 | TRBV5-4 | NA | TGTGCCAGCAGCTTGGACGGGGGTATGAACACTGAAGCTTTCTTT | CASSLDGGMNTEAFF
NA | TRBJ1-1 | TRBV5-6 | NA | TGTGCCAGCAGCTTCACCCGTACCTGGAACACTGAAGCTTTCTTT | CASSFTRTWNTEAFF
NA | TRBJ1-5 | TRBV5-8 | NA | TGTGCCAGCAGGTTCCCAGGGTTTGGTCAGCCCCAGCATTTT | CASRFPGFGQPQHF
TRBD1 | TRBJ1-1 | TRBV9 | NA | TGTGCCAGCAGCGCCCAGGGGGTTAACACTGAAGCTTTCTTT | CASSAQGVNTEAFF
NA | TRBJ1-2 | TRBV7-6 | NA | TGTGCCAGCAGCTTAGGGTTTGAGGGGGGCTCTTATGGCTACACCTTC | CASSLGFEGGSYGYTF
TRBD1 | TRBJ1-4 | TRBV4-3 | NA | TGCGCCAGCAGCCAAGCGGGACAGGGGACTAATGAAAAACTGTTTTTT | CASSQAGQGTNEKLFF
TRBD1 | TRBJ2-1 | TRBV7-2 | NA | TGTGCCAGCAGCTTAGATCCGGGACAGGCCTCCTACAATGAGCAGTTCTTC | CASSLDPGQASYNEQFF
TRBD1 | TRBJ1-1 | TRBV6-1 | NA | TGTGCCAGCAGTGTAGACAGGGATACTGAAGCTTTCTTT | CASSVDRDTEAFF
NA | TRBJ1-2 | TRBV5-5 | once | TGTGCCAGCAGCATACGGGACACCTACTCCAGCTATGGCTACACCTTC | CASSIRDTYSSYGYTF